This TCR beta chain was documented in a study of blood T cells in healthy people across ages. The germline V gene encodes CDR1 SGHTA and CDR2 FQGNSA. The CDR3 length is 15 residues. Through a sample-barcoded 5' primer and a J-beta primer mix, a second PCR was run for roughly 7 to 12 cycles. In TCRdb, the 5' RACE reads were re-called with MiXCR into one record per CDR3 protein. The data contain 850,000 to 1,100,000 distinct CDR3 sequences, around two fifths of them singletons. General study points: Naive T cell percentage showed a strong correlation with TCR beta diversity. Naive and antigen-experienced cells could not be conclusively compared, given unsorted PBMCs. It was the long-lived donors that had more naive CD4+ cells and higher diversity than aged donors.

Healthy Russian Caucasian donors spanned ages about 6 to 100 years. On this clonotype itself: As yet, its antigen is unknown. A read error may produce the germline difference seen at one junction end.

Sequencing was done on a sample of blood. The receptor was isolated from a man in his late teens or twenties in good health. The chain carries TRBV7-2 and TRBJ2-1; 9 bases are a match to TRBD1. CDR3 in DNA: TGTGCCAGCAGTTGGACAGGGGACTCCTACAATGAACAGTTCTTC. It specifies CASSWTGDSYNEQFF.